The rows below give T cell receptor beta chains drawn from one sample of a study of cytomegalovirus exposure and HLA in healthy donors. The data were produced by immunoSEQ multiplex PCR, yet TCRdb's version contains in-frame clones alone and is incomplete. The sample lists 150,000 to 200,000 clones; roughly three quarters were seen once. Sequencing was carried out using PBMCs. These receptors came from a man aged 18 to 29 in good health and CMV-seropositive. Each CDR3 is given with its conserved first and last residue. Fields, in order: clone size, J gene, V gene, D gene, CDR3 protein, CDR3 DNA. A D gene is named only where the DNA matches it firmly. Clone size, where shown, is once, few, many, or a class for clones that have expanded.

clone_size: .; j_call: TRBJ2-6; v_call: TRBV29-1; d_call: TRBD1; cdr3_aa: CSVGQGASGANVLTF; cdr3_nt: TGCAGCGTGGGACAGGGAGCATCTGGGGCCAACGTCCTGACTTTC
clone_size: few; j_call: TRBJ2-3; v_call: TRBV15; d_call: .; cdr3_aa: CATGGTDTQYF; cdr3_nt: TGTGCCACCGGGGGGACAGATACGCAGTATTTT
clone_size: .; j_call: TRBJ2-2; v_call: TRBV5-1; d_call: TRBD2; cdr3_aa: CASSLVGLARNTGELFF; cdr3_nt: TGCGCCAGCAGCTTGGTGGGACTAGCGCGGAACACCGGGGAGCTGTTTTTT
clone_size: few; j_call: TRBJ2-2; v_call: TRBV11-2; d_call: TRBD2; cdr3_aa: CASMPGLLTGELFF; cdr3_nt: TGTGCCAGCATGCCGGGACTACTGACCGGGGAGCTGTTTTTT
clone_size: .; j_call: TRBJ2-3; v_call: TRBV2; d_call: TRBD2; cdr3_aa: CASSSSGGGTDTQYF; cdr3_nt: TGTGCCAGCAGTTCTAGCGGGGGGGGCACAGATACGCAGTATTTT
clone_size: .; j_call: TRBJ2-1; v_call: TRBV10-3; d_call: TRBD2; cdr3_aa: CAISDRSSGKSSYNEQFF; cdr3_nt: TGTGCCATCAGTGATCGTTCTAGCGGGAAGAGCTCCTACAATGAGCAGTTCTTC
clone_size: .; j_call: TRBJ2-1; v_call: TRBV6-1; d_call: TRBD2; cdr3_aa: CASSERGWGAGDRNEQFF; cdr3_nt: TGTGCCAGCAGTGAACGGGGTTGGGGAGCGGGAGACCGCAATGAGCAGTTCTTC
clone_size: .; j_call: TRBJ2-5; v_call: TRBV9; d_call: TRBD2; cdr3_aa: CASSVGGLAGETQYF; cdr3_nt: TGTGCCAGCAGCGTAGGTGGACTAGCGGGCGAGACCCAGTACTTC
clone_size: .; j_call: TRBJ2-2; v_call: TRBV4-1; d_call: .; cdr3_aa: CASSQGLVTGELFF; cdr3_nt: TGCGCCAGCAGCCAAGGACTAGTGACCGGGGAGCTGTTTTTT
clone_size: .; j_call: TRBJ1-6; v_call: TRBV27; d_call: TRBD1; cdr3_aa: CASSFRGGSSPLHF; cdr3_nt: TGTGCCAGCAGTTTTCGAGGGGGCAGTTCACCCCTCCACTTT
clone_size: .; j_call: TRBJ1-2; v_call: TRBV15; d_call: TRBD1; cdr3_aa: CATSAISGTGVQEAF; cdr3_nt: TGTGCCACCAGCGCCATATCAGGGACAGGGGTCCAGGAGGCCTTC
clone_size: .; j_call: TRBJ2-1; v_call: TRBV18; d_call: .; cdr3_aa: CASSPSAYNEQFF; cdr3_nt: TGTGCCAGCTCACCATCGGCCTACAATGAGCAGTTCTTC
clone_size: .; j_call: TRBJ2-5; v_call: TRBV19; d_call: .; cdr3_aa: CASRALGDQETQYF; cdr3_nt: TGTGCCAGTAGGGCCCTAGGGGATCAAGAGACCCAGTACTTC
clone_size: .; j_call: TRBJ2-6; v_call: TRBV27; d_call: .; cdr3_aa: CASSFRVEAGANVLTF; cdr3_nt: TGTGCCAGCAGTTTCCGGGTCGAAGCTGGGGCCAACGTCCTGACTTTC
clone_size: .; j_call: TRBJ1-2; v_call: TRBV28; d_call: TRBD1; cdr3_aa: CASSLPSHQGQDKNGYTF; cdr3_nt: TGTGCCAGCAGTTTACCCAGCCACCAGGGACAGGATAAGAATGGCTACACCTTC
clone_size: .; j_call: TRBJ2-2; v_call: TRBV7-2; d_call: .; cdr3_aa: CASRGFGQRNTGELFF; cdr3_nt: TGTGCCAGCAGGGGATTCGGACAGCGGAACACCGGGGAGCTGTTTTTT
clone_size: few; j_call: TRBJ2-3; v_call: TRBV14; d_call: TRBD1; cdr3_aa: CASSQATGTGAGDTQYF; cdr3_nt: TGTGCCAGCAGCCAAGCTACCGGGACAGGGGCCGGAGATACGCAGTATTTT
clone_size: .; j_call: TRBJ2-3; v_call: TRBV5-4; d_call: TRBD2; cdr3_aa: CASSSSGRDTDTQYF; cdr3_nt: TGTGCCAGCAGCTCTAGCGGGAGGGACACAGATACGCAGTATTTT
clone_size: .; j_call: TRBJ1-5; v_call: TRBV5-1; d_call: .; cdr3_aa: CASSLEGGANQPQHF; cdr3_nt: TGCGCCAGCAGCTTGGAGGGGGGGGCTAATCAGCCCCAGCATTTT
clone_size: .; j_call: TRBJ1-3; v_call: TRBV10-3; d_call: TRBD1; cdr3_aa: CAIRPGQGSSGNTIYF; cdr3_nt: TGTGCCATCAGACCGGGACAGGGGAGCTCTGGAAACACCATATATTTT
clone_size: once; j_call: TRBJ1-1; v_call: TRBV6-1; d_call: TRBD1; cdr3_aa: CASRPSYDRDAFF; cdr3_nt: TGTGCCAGCAGACCCAGCTACGACAGGGACGCTTTCTTT
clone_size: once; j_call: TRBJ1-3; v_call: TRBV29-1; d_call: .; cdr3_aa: CSVGANSGNTIYF; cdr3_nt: TGCAGCGTTGGGGCCAACTCTGGAAACACCATATATTTT
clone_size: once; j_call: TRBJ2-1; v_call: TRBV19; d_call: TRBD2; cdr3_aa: CASRLAGGSYNEQFF; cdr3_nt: TGTGCCAGTCGACTAGCGGGAGGGTCCTACAATGAGCAGTTCTTC
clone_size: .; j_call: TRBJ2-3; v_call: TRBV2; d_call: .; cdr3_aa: CASIQADTDTQYF; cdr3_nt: TGTGCCAGCATCCAGGCCGACACAGATACGCAGTATTTT
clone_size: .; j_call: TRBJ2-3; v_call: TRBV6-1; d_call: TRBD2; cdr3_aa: CAVIGAGAYGQYF; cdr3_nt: TGTGCCGTAATAGGAGCGGGAGCGTATGGGCAGTATTTT
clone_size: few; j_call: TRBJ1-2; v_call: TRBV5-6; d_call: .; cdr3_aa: CASSLGFEAGYTF; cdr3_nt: TGTGCCAGCAGCTTGGGTTTCGAAGCTGGCTACACCTTC
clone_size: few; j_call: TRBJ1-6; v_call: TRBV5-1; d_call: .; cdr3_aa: CASSLWGSDSPLHF; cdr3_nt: TGCGCCAGCAGCTTGTGGGGCAGCGATTCACCCCTCCACTTT
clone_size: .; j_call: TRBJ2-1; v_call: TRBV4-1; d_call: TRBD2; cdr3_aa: CASSQLRTSDPYNEQFF; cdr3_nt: TGCGCCAGCAGCCAACTTAGGACTAGCGACCCCTACAATGAGCAGTTCTTC
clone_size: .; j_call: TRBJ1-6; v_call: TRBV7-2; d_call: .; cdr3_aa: CASSLVWQGNSPLHF; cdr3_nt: TGTGCCAGCAGCTTAGTGTGGCAGGGTAATTCACCCCTCCACTTT
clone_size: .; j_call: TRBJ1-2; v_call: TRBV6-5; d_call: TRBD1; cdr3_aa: CASSYSGQDVLDGYTF; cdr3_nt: TGTGCCAGCAGTTACTCGGGACAGGATGTACTCGATGGCTACACCTTC
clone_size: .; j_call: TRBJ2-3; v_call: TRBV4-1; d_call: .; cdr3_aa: CASSQVGGSTDTQYF; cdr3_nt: TGCGCCAGCAGCCAAGTAGGGGGAAGCACAGATACGCAGTATTTT
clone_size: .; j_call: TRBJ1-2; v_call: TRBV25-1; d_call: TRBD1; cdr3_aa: CASRSTGYGYTF; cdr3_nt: TGTGCCAGCAGATCGACAGGGTATGGCTACACCTTC
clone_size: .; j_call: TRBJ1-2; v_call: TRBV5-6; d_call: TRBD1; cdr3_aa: CASSSGTGGYGYTF; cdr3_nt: TGTGCCAGCAGCTCCGGGACAGGGGGCTATGGCTACACCTTC
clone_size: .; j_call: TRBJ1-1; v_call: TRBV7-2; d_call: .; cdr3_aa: CASSGGGFREGNTEAFF; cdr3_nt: TGTGCCAGCAGCGGCGGGGGTTTTCGGGAGGGGAACACTGAAGCTTTCTTT
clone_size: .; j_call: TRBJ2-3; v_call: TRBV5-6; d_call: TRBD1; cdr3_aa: CASSPGTGRTDTQYF; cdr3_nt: TGTGCCAGCAGCCCCGGGACAGGTCGCACAGATACGCAGTATTTT
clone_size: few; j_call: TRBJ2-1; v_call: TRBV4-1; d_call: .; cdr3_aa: CASSQVRPPGNEQFF; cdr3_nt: TGCGCCAGCAGCCAAGTGCGTCCCCCAGGGAATGAGCAGTTCTTC
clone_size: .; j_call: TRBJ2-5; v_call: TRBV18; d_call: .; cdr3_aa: CASSQDSQETQYF; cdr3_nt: TGTGCCAGCTCACAAGACAGCCAAGAGACCCAGTACTTC
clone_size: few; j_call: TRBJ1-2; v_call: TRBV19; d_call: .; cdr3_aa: CASSMPRGRFNYGYTF; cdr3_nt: TGTGCCAGTAGTATGCCCCGCGGGCGTTTTAACTATGGCTACACCTTC
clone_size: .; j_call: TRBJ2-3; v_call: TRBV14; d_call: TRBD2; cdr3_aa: CASSKRTSGGRDTQYF; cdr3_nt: TGTGCCAGCAGCAAAAGGACTAGCGGGGGTCGGGATACGCAGTATTTT
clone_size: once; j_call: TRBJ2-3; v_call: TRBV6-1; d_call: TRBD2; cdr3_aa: CASSKTSGETDTQYF; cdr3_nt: TGTGCCAGCAGTAAGACTAGCGGGGAAACAGATACGCAGTATTTT
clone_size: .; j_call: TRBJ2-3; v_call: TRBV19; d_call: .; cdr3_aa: CASSSSGFADTQYF; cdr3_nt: TGTGCCAGTAGCTCCAGCGGGTTCGCAGATACGCAGTATTTT
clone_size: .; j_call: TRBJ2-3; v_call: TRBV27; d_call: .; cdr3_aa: CASSLRRGDTQYF; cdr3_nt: TGTGCCAGCAGTTTAAGACGCGGAGATACGCAGTATTTT
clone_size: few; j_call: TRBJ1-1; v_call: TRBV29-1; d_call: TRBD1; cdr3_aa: CSGRQGETEAFF; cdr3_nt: TGCAGCGGACGACAGGGGGAAACTGAAGCTTTCTTT
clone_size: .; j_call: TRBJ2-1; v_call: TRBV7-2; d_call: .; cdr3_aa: CASSPGDGSSGGEQFF; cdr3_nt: TGTGCCAGCAGCCCCGGGGACGGGAGTTCAGGCGGGGAGCAGTTCTTC
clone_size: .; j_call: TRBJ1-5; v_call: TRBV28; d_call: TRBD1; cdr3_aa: CASHQQGAGQPQHF; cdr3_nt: TGTGCCAGCCACCAACAGGGGGCGGGTCAGCCCCAGCATTTT
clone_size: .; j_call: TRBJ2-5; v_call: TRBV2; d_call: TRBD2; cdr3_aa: CASSEAPSGPTQETQYF; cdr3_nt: TGTGCCAGCAGTGAAGCCCCTAGCGGGCCCACCCAAGAGACCCAGTACTTC
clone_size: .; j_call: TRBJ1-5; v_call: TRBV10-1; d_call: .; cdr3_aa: CARQQQGPNQPQHF; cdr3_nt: TGCGCCAGACAACAACAGGGCCCGAATCAGCCCCAGCATTTT
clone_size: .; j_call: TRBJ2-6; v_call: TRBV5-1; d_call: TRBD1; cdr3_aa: CASSLEGAIVNAGANVLTF; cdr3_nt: TGCGCCAGCAGCTTGGAGGGGGCTATTGTCAACGCTGGGGCCAACGTCCTGACTTTC
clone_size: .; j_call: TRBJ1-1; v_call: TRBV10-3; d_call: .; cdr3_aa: CATRARDTEAFF; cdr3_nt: TGTGCCACACGTGCCCGGGACACTGAAGCTTTCTTT
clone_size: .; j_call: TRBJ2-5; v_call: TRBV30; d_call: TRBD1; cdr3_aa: CAWSSGTGGETQYF; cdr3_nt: TGTGCCTGGAGCTCCGGGACAGGGGGCGAGACCCAGTACTTC
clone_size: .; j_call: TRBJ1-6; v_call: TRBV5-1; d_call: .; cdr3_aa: CASSYNNNSPLHF; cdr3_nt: TGCGCCAGCAGCTATAACAATAATTCACCCCTCCACTTT
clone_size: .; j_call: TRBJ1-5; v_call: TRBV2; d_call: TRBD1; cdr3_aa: CASRGTGSNQPQHF; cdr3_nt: TGTGCCAGCAGAGGGACAGGTAGCAATCAGCCCCAGCATTTT
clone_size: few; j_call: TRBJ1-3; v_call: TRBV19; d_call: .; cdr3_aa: CASVGLASGNTIYF; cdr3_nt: TGTGCCAGTGTGGGCCTCGCCTCTGGAAACACCATATATTTT
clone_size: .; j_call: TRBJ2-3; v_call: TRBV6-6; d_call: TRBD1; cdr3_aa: CASSIEGTVTDTQYF; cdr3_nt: TGTGCCAGCAGCATAGAAGGGACAGTCACAGATACGCAGTATTTT
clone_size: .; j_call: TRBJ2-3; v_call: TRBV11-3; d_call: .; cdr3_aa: CASSPYGGAADTQYF; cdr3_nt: TGTGCCAGCAGCCCATACGGTGGGGCGGCAGATACGCAGTATTTT
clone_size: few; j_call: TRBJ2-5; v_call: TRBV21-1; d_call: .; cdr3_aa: CASRGTGGNVETQYF; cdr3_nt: TGTGCCAGCAGGGGGACAGGGGGGAATGTGGAGACCCAGTACTTC
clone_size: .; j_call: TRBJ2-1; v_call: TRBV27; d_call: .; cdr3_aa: CASSINNEQFF; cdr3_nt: TGTGCCAGCAGTATTAACAATGAGCAGTTCTTC
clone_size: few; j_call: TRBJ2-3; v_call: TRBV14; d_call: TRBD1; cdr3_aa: CASSRDRETYF; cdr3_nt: TGTGCCAGCAGCCGAGACAGGGAAACGTATTTT
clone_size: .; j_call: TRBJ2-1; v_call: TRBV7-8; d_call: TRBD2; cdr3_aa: CASRPSGGAGEQFF; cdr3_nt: TGTGCCAGCAGGCCTAGCGGGGGGGCGGGTGAGCAGTTCTTC